The 8 T cell receptor beta chains below come from one sample, sequenced in a study of T cell responses to AZD1222 COVID-19 vaccine. Repertoires were generated with immunoSEQ multiplex PCR, while TCRdb's copy carries only in-frame clones and drops some. The sample comprises 100,000 to 150,000 clones, around 91% of which are singletons, and less than 4.5% rests with the top ten. The sample was peripheral blood, taken on day 0 of MenACWY control vaccination. These receptor sequences come from an adult in good health.

The chain is built from TRBV29-1 and TRBJ2-5; a possible D gene is TRBD1 (6 bases). Germline V gene data show CDR1 as SQVTM and CDR2 as ANQGSEA. V was shortened by 2 bases and J by 5 bases, with 12 bases between the two germline ends. There are 13 residues in the CDR3. CDR3: CSVETGSRETQYF. In nucleotides, the CDR3 is TGCAGCGTTGAAACAGGGTCTCGGGAGACCCAGTACTTC. Supplemented by reference TRBV29-1 and TRBJ2-5, the full variable domain reads SAVISQKPSRDICQRGTSLTIQCQVDSQVTMMFWYRQQPGQSLTLIATANQGSEATYESGFVIDKFPISRPNLTFSTLTVSNMSPEDSSIYLCSVETGSRETQYFGPGTRLLVL.

This clone appeared once. V gene TRBV19 combines with J gene TRBJ2-6; D gene ambiguous. The CDR3 is 17 amino acids. Looked up from germline, CDR1 is LNHDA and CDR2 is SQIVND (reference sequence). Trimming took off 2 bases at V and 2 bases at J, with 13 bases between the two ends. This CDR3 reads CASSISVFSTGANVLTF. The CDR3 nucleotides are TGTGCCAGTAGTATATCGGTTTTCTCTACTGGGGCCAACGTCCTGACTTTC.

This clone was counted once. The chain recombines TRBV3-1 (or the pseudogene TRBV3-2) with TRBJ1-2; D is undetermined. The ends were cut back, 1 base at V and 8 bases at J, with 17 bases in the middle. This CDR3 comprises 15 residues. The germline gives CDR1 LGHDT, CDR2 YNNKEL (reference sequence). The CDR3 here is CASSQGGLRVRGYTF. The CDR3 region has the DNA TGTGCCAGCAGCCAAGGTGGTTTGAGGGTTCGCGGCTACACCTTC.

For this clone: The junction departs from the called germline gene at one end, perhaps through a read error. CDR3: CASNLDGRGLITEAFF. CDR3 nucleotides: TGTGCCAGCAATTTAGACGGAAGGGGACTGATTACTGAAGCTTTCTTT. The chain carries TRBV27 and TRBJ1-1; tentative D call: TRBD1 (5 bases). This CDR3 is built from 16 residues. CDR1 is MNHEY, CDR2 SMNVEV, per germline (reference sequence).

The gene calls are TRBV7-9 and TRBJ2-5, with 7 bases identical to TRBD2. Germline V gene lookup returns CDR1 SEHNR and CDR2 FQNEAQ (reference sequence). The CDR3 runs 18 residues. V trimming: 5 bases; J trimming: 3 bases; junction bases outside the gene matches: 18. As DNA, the CDR3 is TGTGCCAGCAGCAGCTTCGCTTTGGAAGCGGGGCACAAAGAGACCCAGTACTTC. This gives the protein CASSSFALEAGHKETQYF.

J is TRBJ2-3 and V is TRBV11-3; D is undetermined. CDR3 length: 12 amino acids. Germline V gene sequence: CDR1 SGHNT, CDR2 YENEEA. V was shortened by 5 bases and J by 6 bases, with 9 bases between the two germline ends. DNA for the CDR3: TGTGCCAGCAGCCCCGGGCCGGATACGCAGTATTTT. Its translation is CASSPGPDTQYF. Complete variable domain (other parts from reference TRBV11-3 and TRBJ2-3): EAGVVQSPRYKIIEKKQPVAFWCNPISGHNTLYWYLQNLGQGPELLIRYENEEAVDDSQLPKDRFSAERLKGVDSTLKIQPAELGDSAVYLCASSPGPDTQYFGPGTRLTVL.

J is TRBJ1-2 and V is TRBV18; D gene unclear. The germline V gene encodes CDR1 KGHSH and CDR2 LQKENI. The germline V and J ends were trimmed by 1 base and 0 bases, with 9 bases remaining between them. CDR3 length equals 15 residues. CDR3 in amino acids: CASSPLQDSNYGYTF. The CDR3 DNA sequence: TGTGCCAGCTCACCACTTCAGGACTCTAACTATGGCTACACCTTC.

The rearrangement links TRBV11-2 to TRBJ1-2; D might be TRBD1 (5 bases). CDR3 length: 14 amino acids. Germline CDR1 reads SGHAT; CDR2 reads FQNNGV. V lost 2 bases to trimming and J lost 5 bases, with 12 bases between them. CDR3 sequence reads: CASSLQGLGYGYTF. The CDR3, as DNA: TGTGCCAGCAGCTTACAGGGATTGGGGTATGGCTACACCTTC.